What follows are 4 T cell receptor beta chains derived from one specimen sequenced in a study of cytomegalovirus exposure and HLA in healthy donors. The PCR ran on 60 Vbeta and 13 Jbeta primers. Libraries were prepared by immunoSEQ multiplex PCR; TCRdb keeps only in-frame clonotypes and omits some of them. The sample yields under 150,000 clones, around 80% seen once. Sequencing input: PBMCs. All receptors derive from a man in his fifties or sixties in good health and CMV-seronegative.

CDR3 sequence: CASRLADRGKSYEQYF. In DNA, the CDR3 is TGTGCAAGTCGCTTAGCTGATAGGGGGAAAAGCTACGAGCAGTACTTC. The gene calls are TRBV12-2 and TRBJ2-7; TRBD1, the D gene given by the table, was not confirmed from the DNA. TRBV12-2 is a documented pseudogene. The CDR3 is 16 amino acids.

The chain carries TRBV6-1 and TRBJ2-1; 14 positions match TRBD2. Trimming cost V 6 bases and J 9 bases; bases outside gene matches: 7. CDR1 is MNHNS, CDR2 SASEGT, per germline. The CDR3 covers 15 residues. CDR3 sequence reads: CASSLTSGGAPEQFF. CDR3 nucleotide sequence: TGTGCCAGCAGCCTGACTAGCGGGGGGGCCCCTGAGCAGTTCTTC.

This clone was seen only once. The chain carries TRBV4-3 and TRBJ2-7; TRBD1 is a possible D gene (6 bases). Per the germline V gene, CDR1 is LGHNA and CDR2 is YSLEER. The V gene lost 1 base and the J gene lost 4 bases, with 11 bases spanning the gap. This CDR3 comprises 14 residues. Here the CDR3 reads CASSQGRGRYEQYF. The CDR3 DNA reads as TGCGCCAGCAGCCAAGGCAGGGGTCGTTACGAGCAGTACTTC.

In regard to this clone: Other DNA sequences in the sample encode the same CDR3. The chain uses TRBV9 and TRBJ2-7; TRBD1 might be the D (6 bases). CDR3 length equals 14 residues. The V end lost 3 bases, the J end lost 2 bases, and 12 bases lay between the germline ends. Germline V lookup: CDR1 SGDLS, CDR2 YYNGEE. The CDR3 sequence: CASSAGTGTYEQYF. The CDR3, as DNA: TGTGCCAGCAGCGCGGGAACAGGGACCTACGAGCAGTACTTC.